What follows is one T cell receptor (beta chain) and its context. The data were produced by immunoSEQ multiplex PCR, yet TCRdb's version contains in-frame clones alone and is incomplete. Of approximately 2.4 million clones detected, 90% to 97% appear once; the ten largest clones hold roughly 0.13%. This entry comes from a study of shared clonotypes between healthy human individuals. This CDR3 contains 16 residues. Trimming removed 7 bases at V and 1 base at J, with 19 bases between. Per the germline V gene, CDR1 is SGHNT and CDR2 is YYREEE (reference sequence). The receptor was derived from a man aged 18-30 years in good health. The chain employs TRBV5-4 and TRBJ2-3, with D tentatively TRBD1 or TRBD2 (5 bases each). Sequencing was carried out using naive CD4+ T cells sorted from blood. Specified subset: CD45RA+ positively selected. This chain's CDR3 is CASCSRVGGGTDTQYF. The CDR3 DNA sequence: TGTGCCAGCTGTTCCCGGGTTGGGGGTGGCACAGATACGCAGTATTTT.